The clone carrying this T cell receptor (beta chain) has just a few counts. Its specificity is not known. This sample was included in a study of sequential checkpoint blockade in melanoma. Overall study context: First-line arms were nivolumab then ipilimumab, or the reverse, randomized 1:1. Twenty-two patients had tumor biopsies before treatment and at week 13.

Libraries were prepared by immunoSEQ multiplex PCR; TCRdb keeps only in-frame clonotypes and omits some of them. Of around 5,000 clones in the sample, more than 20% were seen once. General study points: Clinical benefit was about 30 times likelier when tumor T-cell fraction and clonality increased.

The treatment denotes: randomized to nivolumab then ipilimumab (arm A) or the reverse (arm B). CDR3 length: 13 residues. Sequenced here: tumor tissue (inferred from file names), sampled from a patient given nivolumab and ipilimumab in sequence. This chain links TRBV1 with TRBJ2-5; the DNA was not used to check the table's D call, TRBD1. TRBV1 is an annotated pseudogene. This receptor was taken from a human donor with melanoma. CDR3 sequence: CTSSPTGDETQYF. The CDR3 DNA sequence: TGCACCAGCAGCCCGACAGGGGACGAGACCCAGTACTTC.